The rows below give T cell receptor beta chains drawn from one sample of a study of tumor and adjacent non-tumor tissue in lung cancer. TCRdb independently ran MiXCR on the multiplex PCR reads; one entry per CDR3 protein. This sample has 200,000 to 250,000 distinct CDR3 sequences, with around 71% found just once. The specimen sequenced was lung tumor tissue. These receptors came from a man aged 60 to 69 with non-small cell lung cancer. The CDR3 runs from the conserved cysteine through the conserved F or W. The D gene is left open where the match is weak. Clone size is stated in some rows and not others, as once, few, many or a class when expanded.

j_call d_call clone_size v_call cdr3_nt cdr3_aa
TRBJ2-7 TRBD1 many TRBV20-1 TGCAGTGCGCGGGACAGGGGCCCTTCCTACGAGCAGTACTTC CSARDRGPSYEQYF
TRBJ1-2 NA NA TRBV4-1 TGCGCCAGCAGTCGAGGGGCAGGGGAGGGTAACTATTGCTACACCTTC CASSRGAGEGNYCYTF
TRBJ2-3 NA NA TRBV11-3 TGTGCCACCAGCTTGGGTTTTTCAGATACGAAGTATTTT CATSLGFSDTKYF
TRBJ2-5 TRBD2 NA TRBV11-3 TGTGCCAGGAGCAAAGGGACTAGCGGGAATATTGAGACCCAGTACTTC CARSKGTSGNIETQYF
TRBJ1-4 TRBD1 few TRBV11-2 TGTGCCAGCAGCCAGCGACAGGGGTTTTATTATGAAAAACTGTTATTT CASSQRQGFYYEKLLF
TRBJ2-3 NA NA TRBV20-1 TGCAGTGCTAGACTAGTGGGAGCAGATATGCAGTATTTT CSARLVGADMQYF
TRBJ1-1 NA NA TRBV5-1 TGCGCCGGCAGCCTTAGGGGCGACGCTGAAGCTTTCTTT CAGSLRGDAEAFF
TRBJ2-2 NA few TRBV13 TGTGCCAGCAGCCGGCCTACCGGGGAGCTCTTTTTT CASSRPTGELFF
TRBJ2-5 NA NA TRBV11-2 TGTGCCAGCAGCTCCACTATTGGGGGGCCAAAGGAGGCCCAGTACTTC CASSSTIGGPKEAQYF
TRBJ2-3 NA few TRBV12-3/TRBV12-4 TGTGCCAGCGCCCGGGTGCGAAGCACAGATACGCAGTATTTT CASARVRSTDTQYF
TRBJ2-2 NA NA TRBV29-1 TGCAGCGTGGGTCAAAGTCCGGTCGGGGAGCTGTTTTTT CSVGQSPVGELFF
TRBJ1-6 NA many TRBV6-1 TGTGCCAGCAGTGAAGGGGGGAATTCACCCCTCCACTTT CASSEGGNSPLHF
TRBJ2-5 NA many TRBV6-2/TRBV6-3 TGTGCCAGCAGTCACCAAGACGAAGGGGGGGAGACCCAGTACTTC CASSHQDEGGETQYF
TRBJ1-2 NA NA TRBV20-1 TGCAGTGCTAACCGGGACACCATAAACTATGTCTACACCTTC CSANRDTINYVYTF
TRBJ2-3 NA NA TRBV11-3 TGTACCAGCAGCTTAATGTTGGGGCAGCCAGATACACAGTATTTT CTSSLMLGQPDTQYF
TRBJ2-3 NA once TRBV6-1 TGTGCCAGCAGTAAAGCATTAGGAAACACAGAAACGCAGTATTTT CASSKALGNTETQYF
TRBJ1-1 TRBD1 NA TRBV20-1 TGCAGTGTTAGGTTAACAGGGGGCGCCCTGAACACTGAAGCTTTCTTT CSVRLTGGALNTEAFF
TRBJ1-6 NA NA TRBV20-1 TGCATAGCTAAAGGGGACCTAGGGAATTCACCCCTCCACTTT CIAKGDLGNSPLHF